The 20 T cell receptor beta chains below all came from one sample that was sequenced in a study of cytomegalovirus exposure and HLA in healthy donors. TCRdb's copy holds only in-frame clones and misses some; the assay was immunoSEQ multiplex PCR. The sample lists roughly 150,000 clones; approximately 96% were seen once. The sequenced material came from PBMCs. The receptors shown here come from a woman aged 18-29 years in good health and CMV-seronegative.

The CDR3 bases are TGTGCCAGTAGTGCGGCCCTGGAGGCCAAAAACATTCAGTACTTC. Translation: CASSAALEAKNIQYF. The rearrangement uses TRBV19 and TRBJ2-4; D call uncertain. The V gene lost 5 bases and the J gene lost 1 base, with 12 bases spanning the gap. The CDR3 runs 15 residues. Germline CDR1 and CDR2: LNHDA and SQIVND (reference sequence).

The rearrangement joins TRBV4-1 to TRBJ2-3; a weak D match, TRBD2 (5 bases). V lost 3 bases and J lost 2, with 21 bases in between. CDR1 and CDR2 (germline): MGHRA, YSYEKL. The CDR3 is made up of 18 amino acids. The CDR3 nucleotides read TGCGCCAGCAGCCATGCCTCCGGGGTAGGGATCCTCACAGATACGCAGTATTTT. Its protein is CASSHASGVGILTDTQYF.

The chain carries TRBV19 and TRBJ1-1, with a tentative D call TRBD1 (6 bases). Trimming took 6 bases from V and 2 from J, leaving 13 bases between them. The CDR3 runs 14 residues. Germline assignment: CDR1 LNHDA and CDR2 SQIVND (reference sequence). Here the CDR3 reads CASSLDRSNTEAFF. CDR3 nucleotide sequence: TGTGCCAGTAGCCTCGACAGGAGTAACACTGAAGCTTTCTTT. Looking up the rest from reference TRBV19 and TRBJ1-1 gives the full variable domain: DGGITQSPKYLFRKEGQNVTLSCEQNLNHDAMYWYRQDPGQGLRLIYYSQIVNDFQKGDIAEGYSVSREKKESFPLTVTSAQKNPTAFYLCASSLDRSNTEAFFGQGTRLTVV.

The chain combines TRBV27 with TRBJ1-1; D might be TRBD1 (5 bases). The CDR3 is 14 residues long. V was shortened by 5 bases and J by 3 bases, with 13 bases between the two germline ends. Germline V gene sequence: CDR1 MNHEY, CDR2 SMNVEV (reference sequence). The CDR3 loop reads CASSLRMGHTEAFF. CDR3 DNA sequence: TGTGCCAGCAGTCTAAGGATGGGGCACACTGAAGCTTTCTTT.

This chain connects TRBV9 to TRBJ2-3; TRBD2 aligns across 7 bases. J was trimmed by 3 bases and V by 4 bases; bases with no gene match: 8. Germline-derived CDR1 and CDR2 are SGDLS and YYNGEE. The CDR3 consists of 15 residues. CDR3 amino acids: CASSQRGVGTDTQYF. The CDR3 DNA reads as TGTGCCAGCAGCCAACGGGGGGTTGGGACAGATACGCAGTATTTT.

This sequence joins TRBV19 and TRBJ1-1; TRBD1 is a possible D gene (5 bases). Between the trimmed V and J ends, which lost 1 base and 0 bases, there was a span of 12 bases. Per germline, CDR1 LNHDA and CDR2 SQIVND (reference sequence). The CDR3 spans 16 residues. The DNA for the CDR3 is TGTGCCAGTAGTATAGGACAGTGGTCTATGAACACTGAAGCTTTCTTT. It encodes CASSIGQWSMNTEAFF.

V is TRBV7-6 and J is TRBJ1-2, with 12 bases aligning to TRBD1. Losses at the gene ends were 5 bases for V and 7 bases for J; bases not matched to a gene: 11. CDR1 and CDR2 from the germline V gene are SGHVS and FNYEAQ. The CDR3 has 16 amino acids. The CDR3 DNA reads TGTGCCAGCAGCCCTAATTCCGGGACAGGGGGCTTTGGCTACACCTTC. This encodes CASSPNSGTGGFGYTF.

The V and J genes are TRBV5-1 and TRBJ1-3; D might be TRBD1 (6 bases). Deletions cut 1 base from V and 3 bases from J, with 14 bases between. The CDR3 extends over 16 amino acids. Germline CDR1 SGHRS, CDR2 YFSETQ. CDR3 protein: CASSLTGSLSGNTIYF. The CDR3 nucleotides read TGCGCCAGCAGCTTGACAGGGAGCCTTAGTGGAAACACCATATATTTT. Full variable domain (outside the CDR3, taken from reference TRBV5-1 and TRBJ1-3): KAGVTQTPRYLIKTRGQQVTLSCSPISGHRSVSWYQQTPGQGLQFLFEYFSETQRNKGNFPGRFSGRQFSNSRSEMNVSTLELGDSALYLCASSLTGSLSGNTIYFGEGSWLTVV.

The chain couples TRBV27 to TRBJ2-1, with D maybe TRBD2 (6 bases). In germline, CDR1 is MNHEY, CDR2 SMNVEV (reference sequence). The CDR3 totals 15 residues. V dropped 5 bases and J dropped 4 bases, with 15 bases sitting between them. CDR3 nucleotides: TGTGCCAGCAGTCCCGGGGGTATCGGGTACAATGAGCAGTTCTTC. This translates into CASSPGGIGYNEQFF.

This clone appeared once. The chain couples TRBV19 to TRBJ2-5; TRBD2 agrees at 9 bases. The CDR3 runs to 14 residues. Germline V gene lookup returns CDR1 LNHDA and CDR2 SQIVND (reference sequence). V shed 5 bases, J shed 4 bases, and the junction held 5 bases outside the gene matches. The CDR3 DNA follows: TGTGCCAGTAGTGGGAGCGGGGGGCGAGAGACCCAGTACTTC. Translating gives CASSGSGGRETQYF.

CDR3 coding DNA: TGCAGCCTACGGTCCGGCACTGAAGCTTTCTTT. This encodes CSLRSGTEAFF. The genes are TRBV29-1 and TRBJ1-1; D not resolved. CDR1 SQVTM and CDR2 ANQGSEA come from the germline V gene. The CDR3 consists of 11 residues. V lost 8 bases and J lost 4, with 11 bases in between.

By share of the sample, this clone is medium-sized (0.01 to 0.1%). The chain has TRBV6-1 and TRBJ2-1; D gene ambiguous. This CDR3 region has 13 residues. V lost 4 bases, J lost 5 bases, and 9 bases lay in between. Germline lookup yields CDR1 MNHNS and CDR2 SASEGT. This chain's CDR3 is CASSVQFHNEQFF. CDR3 sequence (DNA): TGTGCCAGCAGTGTTCAATTCCACAATGAGCAGTTCTTC.

This rearrangement joins TRBV2 to TRBJ2-1; 11 positions match TRBD1. This CDR3 contains 14 residues. The V gene end was trimmed by 5 bases and the J gene end by 8 bases; junction bases not matched to a gene: 5. In germline, CDR1 is SNHLY, CDR2 FYNNEI. CDR3 amino acids: CASSRDRGVDEQFF. As DNA, the CDR3 is TGTGCCAGCAGTAGGGACAGGGGGGTCGATGAGCAGTTCTTC.

V usage is TRBV15 and J usage is TRBJ1-2; no reliable D call. Germline CDR1 is LNHNV and CDR2 is YYDKDF (reference sequence). The ends were cut back, 0 bases at V and 4 bases at J, with 9 bases in the middle. This CDR3 comprises 14 residues. CDR3 in amino acids: CATSRDGRAYGYTF. For the CDR3, the DNA is TGTGCCACCAGCAGAGATGGGAGGGCCTATGGCTACACCTTC.

This rearrangement joins TRBV6-1 to TRBJ1-4; D is possibly TRBD1 (5 bases). This CDR3 is 17 amino acids long. Trimming left V 1 base short and J 0 bases short, with 12 bases between. The germline gives CDR1 MNHNS, CDR2 SASEGT. This CDR3 reads CASSEGQGFSTNEKLFF. The CDR3 coding sequence is TGTGCCAGCAGTGAAGGGCAGGGATTTTCAACTAATGAAAAACTGTTTTTT.

The chain employs TRBV2 and TRBJ2-3; D is possibly TRBD1 (5 bases). V lost 6 bases, J lost 6 bases, and 10 bases lay in between. This CDR3 contains 12 residues. Germline CDR1 is SNHLY and CDR2 is FYNNEI. The CDR3 reads CASRGDPDTQYF. The CDR3 DNA reads as TGTGCCAGCAGAGGGGATCCCGATACGCAGTATTTT.

For the CDR3, the DNA is TGCGCCAGCAGCCAAGGTCCCGGGACAGGAATGAACACTGAAGCTTTCTTT. This encodes CASSQGPGTGMNTEAFF. V gene TRBV4-1 combines with J gene TRBJ1-1; 8 nucleotides match TRBD1. The CDR3 loop spans 17 amino acids. Trimming removed 1 base from V and 0 bases from J; junction bases left unmatched: 7. Germline V gene data show CDR1 as MGHRA and CDR2 as YSYEKL.

The V gene is TRBV6-1, the J gene TRBJ2-5; 12 nucleotides line up with TRBD2. CDR3 size: 16 residues. Trimming removed 4 bases from V and 2 bases from J; junction bases left unmatched: 5. The germline V gene has CDR1 MNHNS and CDR2 SASEGT. This CDR3 reads CASSVTSGGLQETQYF. CDR3 DNA sequence: TGTGCCAGCAGTGTGACTAGCGGGGGACTACAAGAGACCCAGTACTTC.

V is TRBV19 and J is TRBJ2-1, with TRBD1 identical over 10 bases. The CDR3 has 18 amino acids. The V gene end was trimmed by 5 bases and the J gene end by 4 bases; junction bases not matched to a gene: 14. Germline CDR1 reads LNHDA; CDR2 reads SQIVND (reference sequence). This CDR3 reads CASSPRSPGTGVYNEQFF. The CDR3 DNA is TGTGCCAGTAGTCCACGATCCCCCGGGACAGGGGTTTACAATGAGCAGTTCTTC.

The chain is built from TRBV7-9 and TRBJ2-7; TRBD1 matches at 10 bases. The length of the CDR3 is 15 residues. V lost 5 bases and J lost 3; bases outside the gene matches: 7. The germline V gene has CDR1 SEHNR and CDR2 FQNEAQ (reference sequence). The chain's CDR3 is CASSNSWTGGYEQYF. The CDR3 nucleotides read TGTGCCAGCAGCAATTCATGGACAGGGGGCTACGAGCAGTACTTC.